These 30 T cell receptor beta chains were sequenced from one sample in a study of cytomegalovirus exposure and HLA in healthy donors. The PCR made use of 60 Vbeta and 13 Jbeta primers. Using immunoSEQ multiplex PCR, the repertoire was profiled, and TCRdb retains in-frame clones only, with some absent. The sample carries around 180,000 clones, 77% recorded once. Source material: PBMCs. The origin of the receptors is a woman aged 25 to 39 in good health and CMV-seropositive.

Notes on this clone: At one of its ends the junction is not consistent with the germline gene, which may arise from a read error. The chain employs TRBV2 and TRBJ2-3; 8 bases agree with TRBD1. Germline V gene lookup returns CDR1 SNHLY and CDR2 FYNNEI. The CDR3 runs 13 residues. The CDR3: CTSWDRSTDTQYF. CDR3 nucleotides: TGTACCAGCTGGGACAGGTCCACAGATACGCAGTATTTT.

CDR3 coding DNA: TGTGCCAGCAGTTACTACACTAGCTCGGGTGAGCAGTTCTTC. Its translation: CASSYYTSSGEQFF. The rearrangement uses TRBV6-5 and TRBJ2-1, with D maybe TRBD2 (6 bases). CDR1 MNHEY and CDR2 SVGAGI come from the germline V gene. There are 14 residues in the CDR3. V lost 1 base to trimming and J lost 9 bases, with 13 bases between them.

CDR3 in DNA: TGTGCCAGCAGTCGACTAGCGGGAGAAGGGGAGCAGTTCTTC. Its protein product is CASSRLAGEGEQFF. The chain joins TRBV6-4 to TRBJ2-1; 12 nucleotides match TRBD2. Trimming at V came to 5 bases and at J to 10 bases, leaving 6 bases not matched to a gene. Germline V gene data show CDR1 as MRHNA and CDR2 as SNTAGT. The CDR3 consists of 14 residues.

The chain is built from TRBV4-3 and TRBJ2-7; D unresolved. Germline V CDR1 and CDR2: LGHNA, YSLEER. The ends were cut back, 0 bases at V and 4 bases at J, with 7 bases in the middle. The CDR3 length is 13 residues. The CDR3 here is CASSQDLQYEQYF. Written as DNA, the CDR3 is TGCGCCAGCAGCCAAGATTTACAATACGAGCAGTACTTC.

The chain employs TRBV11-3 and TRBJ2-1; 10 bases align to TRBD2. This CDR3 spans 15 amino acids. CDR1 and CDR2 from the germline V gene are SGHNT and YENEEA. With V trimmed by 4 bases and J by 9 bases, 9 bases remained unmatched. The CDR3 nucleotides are TGTGCCAGCAGCTCGTCGGCTAGCGGGAGCGGTGAGCAGTTCTTC. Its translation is CASSSSASGSGEQFF.

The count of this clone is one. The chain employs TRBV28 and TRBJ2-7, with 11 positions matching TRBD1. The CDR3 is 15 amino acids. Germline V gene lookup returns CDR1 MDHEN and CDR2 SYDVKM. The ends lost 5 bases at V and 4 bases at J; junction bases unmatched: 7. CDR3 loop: CASSPPGTGGYEQYF. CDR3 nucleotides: TGTGCCAGCAGTCCACCTGGGACAGGGGGATACGAGCAGTACTTC.

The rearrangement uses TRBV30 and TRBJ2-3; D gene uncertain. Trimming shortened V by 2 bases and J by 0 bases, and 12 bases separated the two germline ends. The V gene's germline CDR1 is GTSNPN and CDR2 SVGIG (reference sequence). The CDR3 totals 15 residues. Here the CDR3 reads CAWSQATTSTDTQYF. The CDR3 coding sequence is TGTGCCTGGAGTCAAGCGACCACTAGCACAGATACGCAGTATTTT.

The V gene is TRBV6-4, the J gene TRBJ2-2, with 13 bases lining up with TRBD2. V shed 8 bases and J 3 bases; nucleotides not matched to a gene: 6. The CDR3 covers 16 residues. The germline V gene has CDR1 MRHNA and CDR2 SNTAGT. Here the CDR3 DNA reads TGTGCCAGCCGAGGACTAGCGGGAGCCTACACCGGGGAGCTGTTTTTT. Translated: CASRGLAGAYTGELFF.

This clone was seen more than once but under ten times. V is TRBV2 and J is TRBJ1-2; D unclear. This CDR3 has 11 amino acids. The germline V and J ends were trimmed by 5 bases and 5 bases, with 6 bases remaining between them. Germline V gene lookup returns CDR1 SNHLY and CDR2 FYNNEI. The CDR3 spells CASSPGYGYTF. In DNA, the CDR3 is TGTGCCAGCAGTCCAGGTTATGGCTACACCTTC.

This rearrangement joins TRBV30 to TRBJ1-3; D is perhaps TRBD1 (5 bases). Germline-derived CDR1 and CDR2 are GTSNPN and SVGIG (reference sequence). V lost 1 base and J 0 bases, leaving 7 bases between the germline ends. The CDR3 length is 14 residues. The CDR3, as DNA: TGTGCCTGGAGTGCGGGGGTCTCTGGAAACACCATATATTTT. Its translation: CAWSAGVSGNTIYF.

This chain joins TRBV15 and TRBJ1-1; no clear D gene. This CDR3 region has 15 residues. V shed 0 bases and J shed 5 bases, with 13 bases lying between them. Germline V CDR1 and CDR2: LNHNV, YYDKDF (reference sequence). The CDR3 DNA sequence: TGTGCCACCAGCAGAGAGGGTATTTTGAGGACTGAAGCTTTCTTT. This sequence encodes CATSREGILRTEAFF.

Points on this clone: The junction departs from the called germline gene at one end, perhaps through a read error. CDR3 DNA: TGTGTCAGCAGTGATCAGGGGGCTAGCGAGACCCAGTACTTC. Translation gives CVSSDQGASETQYF. The chain has TRBV2 and TRBJ2-5; TRBD1 matches 8 bases. Germline V gives CDR1 SNHLY, CDR2 FYNNEI. The CDR3 consists of 14 residues.

The DNA of the CDR3 is TGTGCCACCGTAGCGGGAGGCGGGGACGAGCAGTACTTC. This encodes CATVAGGGDEQYF. The chain combines TRBV10-3 with TRBJ2-7; 10 nucleotides line up with TRBD2. Trimming took 10 bases from V and 5 from J; bases not matched to a gene: 8. The CDR3 has 13 amino acids. Germline values: CDR1 ENHRY, CDR2 SYGVKD.

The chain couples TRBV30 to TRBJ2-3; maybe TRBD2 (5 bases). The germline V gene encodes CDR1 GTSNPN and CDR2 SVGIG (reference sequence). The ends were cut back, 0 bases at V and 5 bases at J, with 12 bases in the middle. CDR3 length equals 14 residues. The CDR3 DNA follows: TGTGCCTGGAGTGTAAATCCGGCGGGAGATACGCAGTATTTT. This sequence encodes CAWSVNPAGDTQYF.

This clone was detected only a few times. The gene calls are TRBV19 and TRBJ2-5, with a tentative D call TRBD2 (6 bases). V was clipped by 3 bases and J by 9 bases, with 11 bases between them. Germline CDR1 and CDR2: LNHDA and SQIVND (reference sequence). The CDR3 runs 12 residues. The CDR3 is CASSIGGGAQYF. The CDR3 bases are TGTGCCAGTAGTATTGGAGGAGGGGCCCAGTACTTC.

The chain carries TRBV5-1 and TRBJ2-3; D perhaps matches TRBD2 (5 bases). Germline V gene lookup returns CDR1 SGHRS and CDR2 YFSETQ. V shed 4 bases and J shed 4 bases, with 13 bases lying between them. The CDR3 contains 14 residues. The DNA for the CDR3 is TGCGCCAGCAGCATCTGGACGCGGGCAGATACGCAGTATTTT. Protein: CASSIWTRADTQYF.

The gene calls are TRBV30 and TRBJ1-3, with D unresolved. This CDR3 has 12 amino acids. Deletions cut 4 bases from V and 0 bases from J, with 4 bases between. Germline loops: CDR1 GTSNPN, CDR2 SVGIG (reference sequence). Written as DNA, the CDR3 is TGTGCCTGGAAGCACTCTGGAAACACCATATATTTT. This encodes CAWKHSGNTIYF.

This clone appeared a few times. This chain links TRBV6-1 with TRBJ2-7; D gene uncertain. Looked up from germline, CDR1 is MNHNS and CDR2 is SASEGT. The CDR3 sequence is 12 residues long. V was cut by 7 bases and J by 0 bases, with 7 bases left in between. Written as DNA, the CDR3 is TGTGCCAGCATGCGGTCCTCCTACGAGCAGTACTTC. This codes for CASMRSSYEQYF.

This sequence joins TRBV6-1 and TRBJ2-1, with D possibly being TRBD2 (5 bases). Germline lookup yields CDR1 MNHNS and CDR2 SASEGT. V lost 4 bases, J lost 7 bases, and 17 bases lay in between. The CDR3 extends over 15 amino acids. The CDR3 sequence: CASSGTRLGTNEQFF. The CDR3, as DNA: TGTGCCAGCAGTGGAACTAGATTGGGTACAAATGAGCAGTTCTTC.

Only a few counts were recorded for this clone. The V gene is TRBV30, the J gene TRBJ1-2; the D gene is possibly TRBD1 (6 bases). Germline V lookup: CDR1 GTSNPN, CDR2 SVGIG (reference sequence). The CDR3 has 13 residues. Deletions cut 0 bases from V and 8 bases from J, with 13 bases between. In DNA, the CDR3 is TGTGCCTGGAGTGTGGGGGCCGAAGGGGGCTACACCTTC. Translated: CAWSVGAEGGYTF.

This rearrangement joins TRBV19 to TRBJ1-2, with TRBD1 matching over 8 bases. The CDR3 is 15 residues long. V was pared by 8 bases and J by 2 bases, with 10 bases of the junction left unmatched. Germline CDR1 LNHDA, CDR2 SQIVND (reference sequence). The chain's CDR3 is CASLSRGQFNYGYTF. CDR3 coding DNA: TGTGCCAGTTTAAGCAGGGGGCAGTTCAACTATGGCTACACCTTC.

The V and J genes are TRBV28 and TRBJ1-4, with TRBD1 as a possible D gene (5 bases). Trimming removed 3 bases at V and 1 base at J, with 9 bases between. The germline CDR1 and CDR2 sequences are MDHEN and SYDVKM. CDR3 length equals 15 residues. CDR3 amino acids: CASSLQTETNEKLFF. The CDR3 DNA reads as TGTGCCAGCAGTTTGCAGACAGAAACTAATGAAAAACTGTTTTTT. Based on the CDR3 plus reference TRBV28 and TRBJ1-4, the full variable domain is DVKVTQSSRYLVKRTGEKVFLECVQDMDHENMFWYRQDPGLGLRLIYFSYDVKMKEKGDIPEGYSVSREKKERFSLILESASTNQTSMYLCASSLQTETNEKLFFGSGTQLSVL.

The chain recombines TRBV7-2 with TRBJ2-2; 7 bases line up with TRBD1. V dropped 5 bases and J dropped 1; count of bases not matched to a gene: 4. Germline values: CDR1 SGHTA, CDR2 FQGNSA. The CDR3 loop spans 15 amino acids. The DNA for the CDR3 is TGTGCCAGCAGCCCCGGACAGGTGAACACCGGGGAGCTGTTTTTT. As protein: CASSPGQVNTGELFF.

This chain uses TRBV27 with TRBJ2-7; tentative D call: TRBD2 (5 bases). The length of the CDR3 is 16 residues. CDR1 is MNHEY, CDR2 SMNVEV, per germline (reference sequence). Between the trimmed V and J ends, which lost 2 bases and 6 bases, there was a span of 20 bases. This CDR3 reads CASSLPRLTSEVEQYF. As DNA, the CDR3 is TGTGCCAGCAGTTTACCCCGGTTAACTAGTGAGGTCGAGCAGTACTTC.

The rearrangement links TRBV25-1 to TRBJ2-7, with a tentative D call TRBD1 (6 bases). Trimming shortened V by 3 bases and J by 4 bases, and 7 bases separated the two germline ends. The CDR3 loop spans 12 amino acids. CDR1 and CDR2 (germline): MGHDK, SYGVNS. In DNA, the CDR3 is TGTGCCAGCAGTGATAGGGGGTACGAGCAGTACTTC. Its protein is CASSDRGYEQYF.

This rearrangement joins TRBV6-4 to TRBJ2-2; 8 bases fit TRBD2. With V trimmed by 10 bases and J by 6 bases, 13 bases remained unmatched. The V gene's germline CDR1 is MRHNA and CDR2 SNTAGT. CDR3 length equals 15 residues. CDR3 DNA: TGTGCCACCTCGGCGCTAGCGGGTTCCGCCGGGGAGCTGTTTTTT. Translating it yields CATSALAGSAGELFF.

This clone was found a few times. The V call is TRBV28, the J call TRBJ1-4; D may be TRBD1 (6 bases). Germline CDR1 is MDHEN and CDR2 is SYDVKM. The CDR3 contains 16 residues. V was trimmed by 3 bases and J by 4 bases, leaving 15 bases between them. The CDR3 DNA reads TGTGCCAGCAGTTTGCCCCTGGGCAGGGGTAATGAAAAACTGTTTTTT. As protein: CASSLPLGRGNEKLFF.

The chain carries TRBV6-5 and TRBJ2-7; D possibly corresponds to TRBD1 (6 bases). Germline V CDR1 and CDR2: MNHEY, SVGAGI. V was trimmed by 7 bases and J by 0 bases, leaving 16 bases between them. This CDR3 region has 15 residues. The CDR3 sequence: CASTLLRGVSYEQYF. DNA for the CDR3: TGTGCCAGCACTCTTCTCAGGGGCGTCTCCTACGAGCAGTACTTC.

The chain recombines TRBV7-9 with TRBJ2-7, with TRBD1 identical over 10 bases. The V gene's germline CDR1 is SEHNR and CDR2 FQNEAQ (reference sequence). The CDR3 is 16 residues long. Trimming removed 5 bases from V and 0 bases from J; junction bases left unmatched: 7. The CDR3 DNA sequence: TGTGCCAGCAGCCCCCGGACAGGGGGAAGCTCCTACGAGCAGTACTTC. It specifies CASSPRTGGSSYEQYF.

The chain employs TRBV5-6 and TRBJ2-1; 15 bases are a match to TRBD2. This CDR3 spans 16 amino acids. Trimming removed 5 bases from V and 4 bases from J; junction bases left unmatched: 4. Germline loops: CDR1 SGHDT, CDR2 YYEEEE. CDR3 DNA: TGTGCCAGCAGGGGACTAGCGGGAGGCCGTTACAATGAGCAGTTCTTC. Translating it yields CASRGLAGGRYNEQFF.